This T cell receptor beta chain was recorded in a study of blood T cell repertoires in COVID-19 (dated by TCRdb to 2020 to 2022). Regarding the complete study: Collaborator samples came from the United States, Italy and Spain and covered acute and convalescent phases of COVID-19. The prospective study material was composed of cDNA or gDNA derived from T cells, B-cell-depleted T cells, or PBMCs. The dataset comprised deeply sampled blood TCRbeta repertoires from subjects exposed to, actively infected with, or recovered from COVID-19. A freely available public database, intended as a resource for researchers studying the immune response to SARS-CoV-2, is where the repertoires were released. The samples were drawn from two sources: the first 160 participants of the ongoing ImmuneRACE study, and about 1,300 subjects contributed by 6 global collaborators. Sample metadata almost always included a de-identified subject ID, COVID-19 status, age in years and sex. Where available, HLA class I and class II types were obtained from metadata supplied by the sample provider rather than from assay-based typing.

Collaborating institutions collected whole blood in K2EDTA tubes following their own protocols. For TCRbeta analysis, collaborators shipped samples in one of three forms: frozen whole blood, isolated PBMCs, or DNA extracted from either of those sample types. Per the germline V gene, MNHNS is the CDR1 and SASEGT is the CDR2. Germline trimming: 2 bases from V, 5 bases from J; junction bases outside gene matches: 4. Measured from the cysteine to the phenylalanine, the CDR3 is 15 residues long. The DNA shown is the 45-base CDR3, in frame from base 1. Here is what the overall study found, with its caveats: Clinical and demographic metadata were provided uncurated, with the amount varying by source and participant.

TCRbeta CDR3 regions were amplified from genomic DNA using the immunoSEQ Assay, a bias-controlled multiplex PCR. The authors processed their data as follows. Nucleated cell counts per sample were estimated from amplification of reference gene primers within the assay. To quantify the absolute abundance of each unique TCRbeta CDR3 rearrangement, sequence reads were collapsed and filtered. For each sample, productive Simpson clonality was calculated as the square root of Simpson's diversity index across productive rearrangements. What TCRdb holds here is the immuneACCESS table cut down to in-frame rearrangements. Part of the clones is not present; checked against another copy, under half of the missing clones reflect an unresolved V gene, and the others are unexplained. V and J calls plus clone size are reproduced from that table; the DNA served to infer D and trimming. This sample lists some 180,000 clones; around 85% were detected once. Roughly 8.2% of the sample comes from the top ten.

Remarks on this clone: It lacks a known antigen. Qualities for individual bases were not recorded, and no much larger clone is one base off.

Sequencing was done on a sample of peripheral blood. This clonotype originated in an older woman with acute or convalescent COVID-19. This chain is built from TRBV6-1 and TRBJ2-2; TRBD1 aligns with 8 central bases. The sequenced DNA is TGTGCCAGCAGTGAACCAGGGGGCGCTACCGGGGAGCTGTTTTTT. Its protein product is CASSEPGGATGELFF.